One and the same sample provided the 26 T cell receptor beta chains below, sequenced in a study of cytomegalovirus exposure and HLA in healthy donors. 60 Vbeta and 13 Jbeta primers were used in PCR. The method was immunoSEQ multiplex PCR; TCRdb's version includes in-frame clones alone and lacks a portion of them. The sample has about 78,000 clones; around three quarters are singletons. The sequenced sample was PBMCs. These receptor sequences come from a male donor in good health and CMV-seronegative.

This rearrangement joins TRBV13 to TRBJ2-1, with 8 bases identical to TRBD2. CDR3 size: 16 residues. Germline V gives CDR1 PRHDT, CDR2 FYEKMQ (reference sequence). Unmatched junction bases numbered 14, after V lost 5 bases and J lost 8 bases. Here the CDR3 DNA reads TGTGCCAGCAGCGCCTTAGCGGGATCACCTTTGGATGAGCAGTTCTTC. Its translation: CASSALAGSPLDEQFF.

This clone was seen only once. This rearrangement joins TRBV5-1 to TRBJ2-5; D is undetermined. V was clipped by 0 bases and J by 2 bases, with 11 bases between them. Germline CDR1 SGHRS, CDR2 YFSETQ. The CDR3 consists of 15 residues. The CDR3 region is CASSLDPNAQETQYF. CDR3 nucleotides: TGCGCCAGCAGCTTGGATCCAAATGCGCAAGAGACCCAGTACTTC. The entire variable domain, with the rest obtained from reference TRBV5-1 and TRBJ2-5, is as follows: KAGVTQTPRYLIKTRGQQVTLSCSPISGHRSVSWYQQTPGQGLQFLFEYFSETQRNKGNFPGRFSGRQFSNSRSEMNVSTLELGDSALYLCASSLDPNAQETQYFGPGTRLLVL.

This clone was observed a single time. The junction does not match germline at one end; this may be a read error. This sequence joins TRBV4-3 and TRBJ1-2, with 7 bases aligning to TRBD1. CDR1 and CDR2 from the germline V gene are LGHNA and YSLEER. The CDR3 sequence is 16 residues long. For the CDR3, the DNA is TGCGCCAGCAGCCAGGCCTCCGGGACAGCTAAGTATGGCTACACCTTC. Residues: CASSQASGTAKYGYTF.

This clone was seen only a few times. The chain couples TRBV29-1 to TRBJ2-1; D call uncertain. The CDR3 has 11 residues. The V gene lost 0 bases and the J gene lost 8 bases, with 5 bases spanning the gap. The germline V gene has CDR1 SQVTM and CDR2 ANQGSEA. The chain's CDR3 is CSVEDVYEQFF. In DNA, the CDR3 is TGCAGCGTTGAAGACGTTTATGAGCAGTTCTTC.

The chain recombines TRBV5-5 with TRBJ2-3; D is possibly TRBD2 (6 bases). The germline V gene encodes CDR1 SGHKS and CDR2 YYEKEE (reference sequence). CDR3 size: 15 residues. Trimming took 1 base from V and 3 from J, leaving 12 bases between them. The CDR3 loop reads CASSLLPGDTDTQYF. CDR3 nucleotides: TGTGCCAGCAGCTTGCTCCCGGGGGATACAGATACGCAGTATTTT.

The chain has TRBV9 and TRBJ2-5; a possible D gene is TRBD1 (5 bases). Trimming stripped 0 bases from V and 2 bases from J, with 11 bases between. The germline gives CDR1 SGDLS, CDR2 YYNGEE. CDR3 length equals 15 residues. CDR3 nucleotides: TGTGCCAGCAGCGTAGGGGCAGGGCGGCAAGAGACCCAGTACTTC. This sequence encodes CASSVGAGRQETQYF.

Here the CDR3 reads CASQEGSEQFF. In DNA form, the CDR3 reads TGTGCCAGCCAGGAGGGGAGTGAGCAGTTCTTC. The chain combines TRBV7-9 with TRBJ2-1, with a weak D call TRBD2 (6 bases). V was trimmed by 8 bases and J by 9 bases, leaving 11 bases between them. This CDR3 spans 11 amino acids. Germline CDR1 SEHNR, CDR2 FQNEAQ (reference sequence).

This chain links TRBV7-3 with TRBJ2-6, with a possible D match to TRBD1 (6 bases). CDR3 length equals 15 residues. Germline loops: CDR1 SGHTA, CDR2 FQGTGA. With 4 bases removed from V and 0 bases from J, the gap between germline ends came to 7 bases. In DNA form, the CDR3 reads TGTGCCAGCAGCTGGGGGCGCTCTGGGGCCAACGTCCTGACTTTC. Protein sequence: CASSWGRSGANVLTF.

Only one count was recorded for this clone. The V call is TRBV30, the J call TRBJ2-1; 9 bases line up with TRBD2. Germline assignment: CDR1 GTSNPN and CDR2 SVGIG (reference sequence). This CDR3 has 15 residues. V lost 4 bases to trimming and J lost 6 bases; unmatched junction nucleotides: 10. This CDR3 is CAWTHLAGDGNEQFF. The CDR3 DNA is TGTGCCTGGACGCATTTAGCGGGAGACGGCAATGAGCAGTTCTTC.

This clone was detected only a few times. The chain has TRBV2 and TRBJ1-6, with a possible D match to TRBD1 (6 bases). CDR1 and CDR2 (germline): SNHLY, FYNNEI. Trimming removed 5 bases from V and 5 bases from J, with 13 bases in between. CDR3 length equals 15 residues. As DNA, the CDR3 is TGTGCCAGCAGTCGGGACAACTTCAATAATTCACCCCTCCACTTT. Protein: CASSRDNFNNSPLHF.

The V and J genes are TRBV7-2 and TRBJ2-1; a possible D gene is TRBD1 (5 bases). This CDR3 spans 15 amino acids. The germline V gene encodes CDR1 SGHTA and CDR2 FQGNSA. V was shortened by 5 bases and J by 2 bases, with 13 bases between the two germline ends. The CDR3 loop is CASSLGTGTYNEQFF. CDR3 DNA sequence: TGTGCCAGCAGCCTTGGCACAGGTACCTACAATGAGCAGTTCTTC. Combining the CDR3 with reference TRBV7-2 and TRBJ2-1 gives the whole variable domain GAGVSQSPSNKVTEKGKDVELRCDPISGHTALYWYRQSLGQGLEFLIYFQGNSAPDKSGLPSDRFSAERTGGSVSTLTIQRTQQEDSAVYLCASSLGTGTYNEQFFGPGTRLTVL.

This sequence joins TRBV9 and TRBJ2-1; TRBD1 agrees at 7 bases. The length of the CDR3 is 17 residues. With 9 bases clipped from V and 8 bases from J, the junction kept 23 bases outside the gene matches. Germline V CDR1 and CDR2: SGDLS, YYNGEE. This chain's CDR3 is CANSGGNSGPNVHEQFF. CDR3 DNA: TGTGCCAATTCAGGGGGAAACTCGGGACCAAACGTCCATGAGCAGTTCTTC.

The rearrangement joins TRBV9 to TRBJ2-1, with 9 positions matching TRBD2. Per the germline V gene, CDR1 is SGDLS and CDR2 is YYNGEE. V lost 4 bases to trimming and J lost 0 bases; unmatched junction nucleotides: 5. The length of the CDR3 is 16 residues. CDR3 coding DNA: TGTGCCAGCAGCCCTCATAGCGGGAGCTCCTACAATGAGCAGTTCTTC. Residues: CASSPHSGSSYNEQFF. The full variable domain, rest sourced from reference TRBV9 and TRBJ2-1, is DSGVTQTPKHLITATGQRVTLRCSPRSGDLSVYWYQQSLDQGLQFLIQYYNGEERAKGNILERFSAQQFPDLHSELNLSSLELGDSALYFCASSPHSGSSYNEQFFGPGTRLTVL.

V and J are TRBV21-1 and TRBJ2-3; TRBD1, the table's D call, lacks a check against the DNA. TRBV21-1 is recorded as a pseudogene. This CDR3 comprises 16 residues. The CDR3 sequence is CASSKGGVGGLDTQYF. CDR3 bases: TGTGCCAGCAGCAAAGGGGGCGTGGGTGGTTTAGATACGCAGTATTTT.

This chain links TRBV29-1 with TRBJ1-2, with 7 bases identical to TRBD1. The germline gives CDR1 SQVTM, CDR2 ANQGSEA. V lost 6 bases and J lost 4; bases outside the gene matches: 2. This CDR3 contains 11 residues. CDR3 sequence reads: CSVNRGYGYTF. In nucleotides, the CDR3 is TGCAGCGTAAACAGGGGCTATGGCTACACCTTC.

J is TRBJ2-1 and V is TRBV27; 8 bases are a match to TRBD1. The CDR3 has 18 residues. J gave up 0 bases and V 5 bases, and 12 bases lay outside the gene matches. Germline V CDR1 and CDR2: MNHEY, SMNVEV (reference sequence). The CDR3 spells CASSPPTGVLNSYNEQFF. The CDR3 coding sequence is TGTGCCAGCAGTCCGCCGACAGGGGTCCTCAACTCCTACAATGAGCAGTTCTTC.

In its sample, this clone was seen a few times. The CDR3 is CASRPGQEGLRPQHF. CDR3 coding DNA: TGTGCCAGCAGACCGGGACAGGAGGGGTTAAGGCCCCAGCATTTT. J is TRBJ1-5 and V is TRBV7-8; 8 nucleotides match TRBD1. Germline CDR1 is SGHVS and CDR2 is FQNEAQ. CDR3 size: 15 residues. Unmatched junction bases numbered 13, after V lost 6 bases and J lost 9 bases.

The V call is TRBV5-8, the J call TRBJ2-5; 11 bases fit TRBD2. With 4 bases clipped from V and 2 bases from J, the junction kept 4 bases outside the gene matches. The CDR3 covers 15 residues. The germline CDR1 and CDR2 sequences are SGHTS and YDEGEE. CDR3 residues: CASSTGTSGQETQYF. CDR3 in DNA: TGTGCCAGCAGCACCGGGACTAGCGGACAAGAGACCCAGTACTTC.

The CDR3 DNA reads TGTGCCAGTAGTCCGGGACTTCGCCTGGAGACCCAGTACTTC. Its protein is CASSPGLRLETQYF. The chain joins TRBV19 to TRBJ2-5, with D perhaps matching TRBD2 (6 bases). Germline CDR1 reads LNHDA; CDR2 reads SQIVND (reference sequence). Trimming stripped 5 bases from V and 5 bases from J, with 15 bases between. This CDR3 contains 14 residues. Variable domain in full (rest from reference TRBV19 and TRBJ2-5): DGGITQSPKYLFRKEGQNVTLSCEQNLNHDAMYWYRQDPGQGLRLIYYSQIVNDFQKGDIAEGYSVSREKKESFPLTVTSAQKNPTAFYLCASSPGLRLETQYFGPGTRLLVL.

The chain has TRBV7-9 and TRBJ1-3, with TRBD1 matching 7 bases. The CDR3 totals 17 residues. Germline V CDR1 and CDR2: SEHNR, FQNEAQ (reference sequence). J lost 0 bases, V lost 5 bases, and 10 bases had no gene match. The CDR3 coding sequence is TGTGCCAGCAGCCAGGGACAGTTCTTTGCCTCTGGAAACACCATATATTTT. It yields the protein CASSQGQFFASGNTIYF.

The rearrangement uses TRBV19 and TRBJ2-5, with TRBD2 as a possible D gene (6 bases). The CDR3 has 17 amino acids. V was cut by 3 bases and J by 2 bases, with 19 bases left in between. Germline CDR1 and CDR2: LNHDA and SQIVND (reference sequence). As DNA, the CDR3 is TGTGCCAGTAGTATCCCGAGACGGGGGTCGGTACAAGAGACCCAGTACTTC. It specifies CASSIPRRGSVQETQYF. The whole variable domain, remainder taken from reference TRBV19 and TRBJ2-5, is DGGITQSPKYLFRKEGQNVTLSCEQNLNHDAMYWYRQDPGQGLRLIYYSQIVNDFQKGDIAEGYSVSREKKESFPLTVTSAQKNPTAFYLCASSIPRRGSVQETQYFGPGTRLLVL.

The genes are TRBV19 and TRBJ2-7; TRBD2 is a possible D gene (5 bases). The CDR3 sequence is 13 residues long. V gave up 3 bases and J gave up 3 bases, with 9 bases separating them. Germline V gene data show CDR1 as LNHDA and CDR2 as SQIVND (reference sequence). CDR3 bases: TGTGCCAGTAGTATCGAGGGTTTCTACGAGCAGTACTTC. The encoded protein is CASSIEGFYEQYF.

This clone was detected a few times. V is TRBV9 and J is TRBJ2-3; 8 bases match TRBD1. Per the germline V gene, CDR1 is SGDLS and CDR2 is YYNGEE. The CDR3 runs 15 residues. V lost 4 bases, J lost 4 bases, and 8 bases stayed unmatched. The CDR3: CASSPRAGGADTQYF. In DNA, the CDR3 is TGTGCCAGCAGCCCTAGGGCAGGGGGCGCAGATACGCAGTATTTT.

The J gene is TRBJ2-5, the V gene TRBV25-1; TRBD2 agrees at 8 bases. The J call may be wrong; the DNA end is better matched by TRBJ2-7. This CDR3 region has 16 residues. Germline CDR1 MGHDK, CDR2 SYGVNS. The CDR3 here is CASSEFSSAGVYEQYF. Written as DNA, the CDR3 is TGTGCCAGCAGTGAATTTTCCTCAGCGGGAGTGTACGAGCAGTACTTC.

This clone has only one observation. The genes are TRBV6-5 and TRBJ1-1, with 8 positions matching TRBD1. V lost 1 base and J lost 10; bases outside the gene matches: 5. The V gene's germline CDR1 is MNHEY and CDR2 SVGAGI. The CDR3 has 13 amino acids. The CDR3 sequence is CASSYLDRVGAFF. The CDR3 nucleotides are TGTGCCAGCAGTTACTTGGACAGGGTTGGAGCTTTCTTT.

The J gene is TRBJ1-1, the V gene TRBV11-3; 8 bases map to TRBD1. J was trimmed by 5 bases and V by 4 bases; bases with no gene match: 6. This CDR3 has 14 residues. Germline V gene lookup returns CDR1 SGHNT and CDR2 YENEEA. The CDR3 here is CASSSGGWGTEAFF. CDR3 nucleotide sequence: TGTGCCAGCAGCTCAGGGGGCTGGGGGACTGAAGCTTTCTTT.